The TCR beta chain under discussion was sequenced for a study of cytomegalovirus exposure and HLA in healthy donors. The CDR3 is 13 residues long. V lost 5 bases and J lost 2, with 9 bases in between. CDR1 ENHRY and CDR2 SYGVKD come from the germline V gene. The PCR made use of 60 Vbeta and 13 Jbeta primers. Some clones are missing from TCRdb's copy, which holds only in-frame ones; the method was immunoSEQ multiplex PCR. This table has approximately 120,000 clones, 10% appearing once. In the case of this clone: Its antigen is unknown.

Whole-study findings and limits: The HLA-A and HLA-B alleles of most subjects were reportedly predicted accurately from TCR beta sequences.

The specimen was PBMCs. The receptor's source is a woman younger than 30 in good health and CMV-seropositive. This chain connects TRBV10-3 to TRBJ1-2, with D unclear. The CDR3 coding sequence is TGTGCCATCAGTCTTCAGAACAACTATGGCTACACCTTC. This sequence encodes CAISLQNNYGYTF.